This T cell receptor beta chain was profiled in a study of blood T cells in healthy people across ages (dated by TCRdb to about 2015). Context from the whole study: In model experiments, roughly one uniquely barcoded TCR beta cDNA molecule per two T cells was captured by template switching. Two additional independent replicas of 1 million unique cDNA reads from the same blood draw were analyzed for two donors (one aged 18 to 30 and one aged 80 or older). Donors were grouped into four age groups: young (average roughly 15 years), middle-aged (roughly 38), aged (around 60) and long-lived (less than 85). To track age-related changes in TCR beta repertoire diversity, the study relied on deep sequencing normalized with unique cDNA molecular identifiers. To avoid experimental bias, donors of different ages were randomly spread across the sequencing lanes.

The roughly 39 donors, aged about 6 to 95 years, were systemically healthy Caucasian individuals from Russia. Each donor gave 8 to 10 milliliters of peripheral blood, drawn into EDTA-treated Vacutainer tubes. Ficoll-Paque density-gradient centrifugation was used to isolate PBMCs, with at least 6.5 million per sample. Total RNA, at least 5 micrograms per sample, was extracted from PBMCs with Trizol reagent. The percentages of naive CD45RAhigh/CD27high T cells were determined by flow cytometry on a PBMC aliquot from every donor. CDR1 SGDLS and CDR2 YYNGEE were looked up in the germline V gene. V and J are truncated by 0 bases and 2 bases respectively, leaving an intervening sequence of 8 bases. The cysteine opens and the phenylalanine closes a CDR3 of 14 amino acids. Solely the CDR3 DNA is kept, with 42 bases framed from the first base. Here is what the overall study found, with its caveats: Total diversity estimates from one million sequenced T cells were considered lower bounds and underestimates. As age increased, observed TCR beta diversity per million T cells dropped in a roughly linear way, and a significant reduction was already evident by age 40. Because the CMV infection status of the donors was unknown, age-related changes in expanded clonotypes may potentially have been confounded. Bulk unsorted PBMC profiling prevented conclusive comparison of naive and antigen-experienced compartments. The percentage of naive T cells measured by flow cytometry correlated strongly with observed TCR beta diversity. The long-lived group showed more naive CD4+ T cells, fewer expanded clones and increased TCR diversity than the aged group, suggesting age selection.

About this clonotype: What antigen it recognizes has not been identified. Base qualities are not provided; no much larger clone lies one nucleotide away.

Library preparation employed 5' RACE. The instrument given in TCRdb is Illumina HiSeq 2500. A second about 7 to 12 cycle PCR used a sample-barcoded 5' primer and a J-beta primer mix. Each TCR beta cDNA molecule received a unique molecular identifier from a template-switch 5' adaptor carrying 12 random nucleotides. At least 2.5 million CDR3-containing paired-end reads were obtained from each sample. First-strand cDNA synthesis was performed from all RNA using the Mint cDNA synthesis kit, with priming by a TRBC-specific oligonucleotide. All cDNA was treated with uracil-DNA glycosylase and then went through a first 18-cycle PCR with the universal primers M1SS and BC2_uni_R. Processing in the source paper ran as follows. For normalization, 1 million high-quality reads, each with a distinct molecular identifier, were randomly selected from each sample. Instead of being binned into consensus sequences, reads that shared molecular identifiers were thrown out. MiTCR, set to a Q25 quality threshold and the strictest error-elimination algorithm, was used for CDR3 identification, clonotype clustering and error correction. Lower-bound total TCR beta diversity was estimated with a nonparametric unseen species model using Euler transformation. TCRdb reanalyzed the raw reads on its own, using fastp at Q25 for trimming and MiXCR for clone calling, and kept in-frame beta chains. Each CDR3 protein gets just one entry, which takes the most common genes and DNA from the rows behind it. The V and J calls were determined by TCRdb, not by the authors. This sample has almost 1 million distinct CDR3 sequences in its table, and just over 50% of those were observed once. Jointly, the top ten make up 20% to 25% of the sample.

The chain employs TRBV9 and TRBJ1-2, and possibly TRBD1, on 5 matching bases. The sequencing input was blood. The clonotype comes from a woman aged 55-70 years in good health. The sequence in DNA is TGTGCCAGCAGCGTAGGCTGGGGGAACTATGGCTACACCTTC. It encodes CASSVGWGNYGYTF.